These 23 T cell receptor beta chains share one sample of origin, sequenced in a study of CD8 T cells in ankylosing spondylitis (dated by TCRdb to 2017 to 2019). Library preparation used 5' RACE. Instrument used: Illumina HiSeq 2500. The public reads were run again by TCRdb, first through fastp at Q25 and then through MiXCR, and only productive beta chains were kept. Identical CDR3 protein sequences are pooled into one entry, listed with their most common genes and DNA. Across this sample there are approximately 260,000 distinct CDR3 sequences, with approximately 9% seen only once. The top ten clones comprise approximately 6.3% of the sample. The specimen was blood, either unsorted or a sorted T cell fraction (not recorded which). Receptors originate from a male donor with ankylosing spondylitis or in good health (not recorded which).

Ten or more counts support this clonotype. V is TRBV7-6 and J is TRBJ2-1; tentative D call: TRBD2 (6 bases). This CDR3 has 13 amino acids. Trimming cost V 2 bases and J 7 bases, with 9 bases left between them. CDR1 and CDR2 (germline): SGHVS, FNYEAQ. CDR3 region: CASSLSRENEQFF. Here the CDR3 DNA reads TGTGCCAGCAGCTTAAGTCGGGAGAATGAGCAGTTCTTC.

The CDR3 reads CASSYRDRGNYGYTF. The CDR3 nucleotides read TGTGCCAGCAGTTACCGAGACAGGGGAAACTATGGCTACACCTTC. The gene calls are TRBV6-5 and TRBJ1-2, with 8 nucleotides matching TRBD1. With 2 bases clipped from V and 2 bases from J, the junction kept 4 bases outside the gene matches. Germline V gene data show CDR1 as MNHEY and CDR2 as SVGAGI. This CDR3 has 15 amino acids.

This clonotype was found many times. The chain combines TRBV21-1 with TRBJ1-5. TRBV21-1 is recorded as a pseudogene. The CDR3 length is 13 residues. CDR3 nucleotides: TGTGCCAGCAGCAAGGGGGAGGGTCAGCCCCAGCATTTT. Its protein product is CASSKGEGQPQHF.

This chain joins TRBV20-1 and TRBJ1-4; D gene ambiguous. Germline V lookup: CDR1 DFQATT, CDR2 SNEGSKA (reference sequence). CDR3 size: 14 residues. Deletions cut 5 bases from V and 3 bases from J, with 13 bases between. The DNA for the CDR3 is TGCAGTGCTCACAAGGCGGGTTCTAATGAAAAACTGTTTTTT. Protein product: CSAHKAGSNEKLFF.

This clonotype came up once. As DNA, the CDR3 is TGTGCCAGTAGCTCCGCGTATAGCAATCAGCCCCAGCATTTT. This translates into CASSSAYSNQPQHF. The chain employs TRBV19 and TRBJ1-5; D ambiguous. Trimming pared 6 bases from V and 0 bases from J, leaving 9 bases between. The CDR3 spans 14 residues. Germline V lookup: CDR1 LNHDA, CDR2 SQIVND (reference sequence).

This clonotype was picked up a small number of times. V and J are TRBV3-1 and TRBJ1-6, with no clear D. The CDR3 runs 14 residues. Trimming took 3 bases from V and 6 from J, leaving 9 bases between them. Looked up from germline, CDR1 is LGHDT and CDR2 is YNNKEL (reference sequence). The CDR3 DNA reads TGTGCCAGCAGCCATGGCAGTAGTAATTCACCCCTCCACTTT. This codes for CASSHGSSNSPLHF.

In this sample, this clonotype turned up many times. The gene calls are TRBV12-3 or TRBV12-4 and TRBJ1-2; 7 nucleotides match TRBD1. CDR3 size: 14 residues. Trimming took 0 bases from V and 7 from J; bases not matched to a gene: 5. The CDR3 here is CASSLARGGTGYTF. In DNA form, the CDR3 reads TGTGCCAGCAGTTTAGCGCGAGGGGGCACTGGCTACACCTTC.

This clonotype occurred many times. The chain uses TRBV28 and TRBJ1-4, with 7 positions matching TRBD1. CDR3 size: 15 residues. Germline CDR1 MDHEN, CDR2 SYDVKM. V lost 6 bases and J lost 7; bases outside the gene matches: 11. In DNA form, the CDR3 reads TGTGCCAGCAGACTTAGGGCAGGGGGAAGTGAAAAACTGTTTTTT. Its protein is CASRLRAGGSEKLFF. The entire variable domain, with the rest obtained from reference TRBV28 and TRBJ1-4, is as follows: DVKVTQSSRYLVKRTGEKVFLECVQDMDHENMFWYRQDPGLGLRLIYFSYDVKMKEKGDIPEGYSVSREKKERFSLILESASTNQTSMYLCASRLRAGGSEKLFFGSGTQLSVL.

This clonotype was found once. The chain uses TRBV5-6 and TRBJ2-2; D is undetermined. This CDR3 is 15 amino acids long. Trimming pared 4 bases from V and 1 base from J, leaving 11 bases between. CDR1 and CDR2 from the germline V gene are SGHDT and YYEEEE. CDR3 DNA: TGTGCCAGCAGCCCCTATCGACTGAACACCGGGGAGCTGTTTTTT. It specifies CASSPYRLNTGELFF.

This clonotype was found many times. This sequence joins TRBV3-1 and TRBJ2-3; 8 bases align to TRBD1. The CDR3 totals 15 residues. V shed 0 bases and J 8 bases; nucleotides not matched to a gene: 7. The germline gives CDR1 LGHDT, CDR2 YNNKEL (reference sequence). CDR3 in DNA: TGTGCCAGCAGCCAAGATCGCACAGGGGGTCGTACGCAGTATTTT. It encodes CASSQDRTGGRTQYF.

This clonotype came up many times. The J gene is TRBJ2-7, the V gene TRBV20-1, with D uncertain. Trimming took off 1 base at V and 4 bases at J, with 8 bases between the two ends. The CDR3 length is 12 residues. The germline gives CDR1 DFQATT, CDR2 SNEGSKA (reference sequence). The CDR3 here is CSARVNPYEQYF. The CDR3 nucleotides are TGCAGTGCTAGAGTGAACCCTTACGAGCAGTACTTC.

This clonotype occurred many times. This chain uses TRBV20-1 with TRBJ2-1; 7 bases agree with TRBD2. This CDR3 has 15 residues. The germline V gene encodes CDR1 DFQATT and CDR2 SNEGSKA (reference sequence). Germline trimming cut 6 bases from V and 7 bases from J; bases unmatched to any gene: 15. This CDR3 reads CSAPPGLRGVNEQFF. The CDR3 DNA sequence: TGCAGTGCCCCCCCGGGACTACGAGGGGTGAATGAGCAGTTCTTC.

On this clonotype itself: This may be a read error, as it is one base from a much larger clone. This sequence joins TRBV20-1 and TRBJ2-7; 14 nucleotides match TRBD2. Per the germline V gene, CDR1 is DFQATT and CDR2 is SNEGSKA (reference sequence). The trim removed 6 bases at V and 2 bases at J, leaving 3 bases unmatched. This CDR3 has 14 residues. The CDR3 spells CSAEGLAGAYEQYF. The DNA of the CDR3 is TGCAGTGCGGAGGGACTAGCGGGGGCCTACGAGCAGTACTTC.

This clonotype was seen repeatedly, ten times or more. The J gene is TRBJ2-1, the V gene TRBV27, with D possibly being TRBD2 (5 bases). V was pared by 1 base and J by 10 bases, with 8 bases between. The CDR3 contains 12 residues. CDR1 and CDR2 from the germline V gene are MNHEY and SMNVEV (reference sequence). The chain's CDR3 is CASSLFGEEQFF. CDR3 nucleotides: TGTGCCAGCAGTTTATTCGGGGAGGAGCAGTTCTTC.

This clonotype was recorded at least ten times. The CDR3 DNA sequence: TGTGCCAGCAGTCCCTCCCTCGGGAATTCGCCGTTAGTAGCTGAATACACCTTC. This encodes CASSPSLGNSPLVAEYTF. V is TRBV27 and J is TRBJ1-2; D remains ambiguous. Germline loops: CDR1 MNHEY, CDR2 SMNVEV (reference sequence). The CDR3 runs 18 residues. Trimming removed 5 bases at V and 11 bases at J, with 33 bases between.

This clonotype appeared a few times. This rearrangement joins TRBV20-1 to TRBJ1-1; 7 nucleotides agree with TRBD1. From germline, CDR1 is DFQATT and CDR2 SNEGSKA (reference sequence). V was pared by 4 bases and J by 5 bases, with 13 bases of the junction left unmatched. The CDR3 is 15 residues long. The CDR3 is CSANNIEGARTEAFF. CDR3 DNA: TGCAGTGCTAACAACATAGAGGGGGCGCGTACTGAAGCTTTCTTT.

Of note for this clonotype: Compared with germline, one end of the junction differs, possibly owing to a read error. The CDR3 sequence: CCARSTGGPISYNEQFF. In nucleotides, the CDR3 is TGCTGTGCTAGATCGACAGGGGGCCCCATCTCCTACAATGAGCAGTTCTTC. The genes are TRBV20-1 and TRBJ2-1, with TRBD1 matching 10 bases. The CDR3 consists of 17 residues. From germline, CDR1 is DFQATT and CDR2 SNEGSKA (reference sequence).

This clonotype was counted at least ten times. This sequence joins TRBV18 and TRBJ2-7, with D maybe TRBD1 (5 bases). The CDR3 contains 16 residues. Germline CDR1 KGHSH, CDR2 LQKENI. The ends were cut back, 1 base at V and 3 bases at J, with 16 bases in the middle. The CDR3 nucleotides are TGTGCCAGCTCACCACAACTCACTCGACAGAACTACGAGCAGTACTTC. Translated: CASSPQLTRQNYEQYF.

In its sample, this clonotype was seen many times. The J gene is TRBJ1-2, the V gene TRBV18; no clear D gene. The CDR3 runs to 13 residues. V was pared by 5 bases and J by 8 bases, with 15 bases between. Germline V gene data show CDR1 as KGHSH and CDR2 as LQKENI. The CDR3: CASSTRDVRGYTF. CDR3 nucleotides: TGTGCCAGCTCAACACGGGATGTTCGGGGCTACACCTTC. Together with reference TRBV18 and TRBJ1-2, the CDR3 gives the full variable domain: NAGVMQNPRHLVRRRGQEARLRCSPMKGHSHVYWYRQLPEEGLKFMVYLQKENIIDESGMPKERFSAEFPKEGPSILRIQQVVRGDSAAYFCASSTRDVRGYTFGSGTRLTVV.

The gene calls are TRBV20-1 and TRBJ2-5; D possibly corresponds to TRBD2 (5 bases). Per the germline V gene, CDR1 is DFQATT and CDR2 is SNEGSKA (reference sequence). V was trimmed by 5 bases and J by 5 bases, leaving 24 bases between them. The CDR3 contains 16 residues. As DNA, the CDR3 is TGCAGTGCTCGGTCCCTGGTGGAGGCGTCCCAGGAGACCCAGTACTTC. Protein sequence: CSARSLVEASQETQYF.

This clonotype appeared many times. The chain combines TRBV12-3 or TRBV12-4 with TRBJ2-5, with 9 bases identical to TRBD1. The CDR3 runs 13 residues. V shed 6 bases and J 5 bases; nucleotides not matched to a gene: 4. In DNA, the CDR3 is TGTGCCAGCAGATTACAGGGGGCTGAGACCCAGTACTTC. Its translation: CASRLQGAETQYF.

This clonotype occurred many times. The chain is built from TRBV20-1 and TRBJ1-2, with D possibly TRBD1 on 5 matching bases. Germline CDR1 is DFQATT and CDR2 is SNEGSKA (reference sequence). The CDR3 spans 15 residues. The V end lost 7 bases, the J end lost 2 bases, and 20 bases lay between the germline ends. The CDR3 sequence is CSVHEREGRNYGYTF. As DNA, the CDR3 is TGCAGTGTCCACGAGAGAGAGGGACGGAACTATGGCTACACCTTC.

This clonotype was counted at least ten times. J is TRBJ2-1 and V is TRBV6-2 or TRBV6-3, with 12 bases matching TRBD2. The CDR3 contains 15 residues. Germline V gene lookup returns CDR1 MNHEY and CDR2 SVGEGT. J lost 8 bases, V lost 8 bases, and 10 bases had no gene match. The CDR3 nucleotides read TGTGCCAGCGGCATACCGGGACTAGCGGGCGATGAGCAGTTCTTC. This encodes CASGIPGLAGDEQFF.